This TCR beta chain derives from a study of technical replicates of blood from several donors. The repertoire was sequenced with immunoSEQ multiplex PCR; TCRdb's copy has only in-frame clones and lacks some. The sample has approximately 73,000 clones, approximately 91% seen once. With 3 bases removed from V and 9 bases from J, the gap between germline ends came to 3 bases. The CDR3 is 10 residues long. Germline CDR1 is MNHNS and CDR2 is SASEGT. Sequencing was carried out using T cells isolated from PBMCs. The receptor was derived from a human donor in good health. The V and J genes are TRBV6-1 and TRBJ2-1; D call uncertain. CDR3: CASSEAEQFF. The CDR3 DNA reads TGTGCCAGCAGTGAGGCTGAGCAGTTCTTC.